This T cell receptor beta chain derives from a study of cytomegalovirus exposure and HLA in healthy donors. Study-level results: Some TCR beta chains (roughly 160 of them) were listed as cytomegalovirus-associated.

The germline CDR1 and CDR2 sequences are SGHTA and FQGTGA. This CDR3 is built from 13 residues. V shed 2 bases, J shed 4 bases, and the junction held 1 base outside the gene matches. Assay: immunoSEQ multiplex PCR; the TCRdb copy retains only in-frame clones and omits some. The table shows roughly 120,000 clones, with over 75% occurring only once. A note on this clone: Its antigen remains unidentified.

Specimen: PBMCs. The sequence came from a woman aged 25 to 39 in good health and CMV-seronegative. The chain is built from TRBV7-3 and TRBJ2-5, with 7 bases lining up with TRBD2. CDR3: CASSLAGVETQYF. The DNA of the CDR3 is TGTGCCAGCAGCTTAGCGGGGGTAGAGACCCAGTACTTC. Using reference TRBV7-3 and TRBJ2-5 for the parts outside the CDR3, the full variable domain is GAGVSQTPSNKVTEKGKYVELRCDPISGHTALYWYRQSLGQGPEFLIYFQGTGAADDSGLPNDRFFAVRPEGSVSTLKIQRTERGDSAVYLCASSLAGVETQYFGPGTRLLVL.